This TCR beta chain is drawn from a study of T cells in Graves' hyperthyroidism and ophthalmopathy. Study overall: Once the initial diagnosis was made, peripheral blood was obtained before any treatment.

The CDR3 covers 17 residues. V was clipped by 0 bases and J by 1 base; unmatched bases: 4. Per germline, CDR1 SGDLS and CDR2 YYNGEE. Diagnoses used clinical symptoms, serum thyroxine and TRAb, thyroid ultrasound and orbital computed tomography. Fresh peripheral blood, approximately 10 ml, was the source of the PBMCs. The investigators amplified TCR beta CDR3 regions from RNA transcripts. The TCR CDR3 was amplified in a first-round RT-PCR using the HTBI primer set. TCRdb re-derived calls from the multiplex PCR reads in MiXCR, one entry per CDR3 protein. The sample lists some 400,000 distinct CDR3 sequences; approximately 15% were seen once. In this sample, this clonotype turned up many times.

This TCR was recovered from a woman aged 55-69 years with Graves' hyperthyroidism. The V gene is TRBV9, the J gene TRBJ1-1; TRBD1 aligns across 12 bases. Sequenced input: blood. The chain's CDR3 is CASSVGGTGGQNTEAFF. CDR3 DNA sequence: TGTGCCAGCAGCGTAGGAGGGACAGGGGGCCAGAACACTGAAGCTTTCTTT. Together with reference TRBV9 and TRBJ1-1, the CDR3 gives the full variable domain: DSGVTQTPKHLITATGQRVTLRCSPRSGDLSVYWYQQSLDQGLQFLIQYYNGEERAKGNILERFSAQQFPDLHSELNLSSLELGDSALYFCASSVGGTGGQNTEAFFGQGTRLTVV.